This T cell receptor (beta chain) appears in the sequencing data of a study of blood T cell repertoires in COVID-19 (dated by TCRdb to 2018 to 2020). With regard to the full study: Samples from collaborators originated in the United States, Italy and Spain and spanned both the acute and convalescent phases of COVID-19. The repertoires were released in a freely available public database intended as a resource for research on the immune response to SARS-CoV-2. Where available, HLA class I and class II types were obtained from metadata supplied by the sample provider rather than from assay-based typing. Deeply sampled blood TCRbeta repertoires from subjects exposed to, actively infected with, or recovered from COVID-19 were included in the dataset. Samples came from the ongoing ImmuneRACE study (first 160 participants) plus 1,254 subjects from 6 global collaborators. Sample metadata almost always included a de-identified subject ID, COVID-19 status, age in years and sex. The prospective study material was composed of cDNA or gDNA derived from T cells, B-cell-depleted T cells, or PBMCs.

TCRbeta CDR3 regions were amplified from genomic DNA by means of the immunoSEQ Assay, a bias-controlled multiplex PCR. From the authors' description of their analysis: The number of nucleated cells in each sample was estimated by amplification of reference gene primers within the assay. Sequence reads were collapsed and filtered to measure the absolute abundance of every unique TCRbeta CDR3 rearrangement. Productive Simpson clonality was computed per sample as the square root of Simpson's diversity index over productive rearrangements. TCRdb stores this immuneACCESS table with in-frame sequences only. Part of the clones is absent; in the studies checked, under half of the shortfall reflects unresolved V genes, and no reason is known for the rest. V and J calls and clone size follow that table, whereas D and trimming were derived from the DNA. The sample profile shows some 330,000 clones; around 90% of them were found once. The biggest ten clones account for roughly 20% of the sample.

Participants in the prospective study were enrolled through a virtual design, were aged roughly 18 to 100 years, and lived in 24 United States geographic areas. To assign participants to cohorts, the prospective study relied on clinical history that participants themselves reported in a screening survey and a study questionnaire. ImmuneRACE Cohort 3 recovered participants were defined by two consecutive negative NP/OP PCR tests, healthcare professional clearance, or symptom resolution. Mobile phlebotomists in the prospective study collected whole blood, serum and a nasopharyngeal or oropharyngeal swab from every participant. Additional blood draws and questionnaires over an approximately 2-month period could optionally be provided by prospective study participants. Before DNA extraction, prospective study blood samples were shipped either frozen or at room temperature. Here is what the overall study found, with its caveats: Clinical and demographic metadata were provided uncurated, with the amount varying by source and participant.

Regarding this clone: Its antigen is not yet known. No much larger clone is present one base from it, and per-base qualities are unavailable.

The CDR3 runs 16 amino acids, cysteine and phenylalanine included. Left in the record is the CDR3 DNA by itself, 48 bases read in frame from the first base. Trimming leaves V shorter by 6 bases and J shorter by 5 bases, with the junction holding 6 bases beyond the gene matches. Reading the germline V gene (reference sequence) gives CDR1 LNHDA and CDR2 SQIVND. The TCR comes from a woman between 25 and 40 years old who had recovered from COVID-19. In this chain, TRBV19 is recombined with TRBJ1-6, and 11 junctional nucleotides match TRBD1. Source material: PBMCs or T cells enriched from blood (not recorded which). The base sequence is TGTGCCAGTAGAAACCGGGACAGGGGGAATAATTCACCCCTCCACTTT. Its protein is CASRNRDRGNNSPLHF.